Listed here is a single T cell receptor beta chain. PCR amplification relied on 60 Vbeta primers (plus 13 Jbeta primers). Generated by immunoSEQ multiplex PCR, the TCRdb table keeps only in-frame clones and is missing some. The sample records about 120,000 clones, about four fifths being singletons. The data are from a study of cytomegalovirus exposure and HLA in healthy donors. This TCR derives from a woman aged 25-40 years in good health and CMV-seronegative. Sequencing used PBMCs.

The CDR3 coding sequence is TGTGCCAGCAGCGCCCTGACACGGCTATCCGAGCAGTACTTC. Protein sequence: CASSALTRLSEQYF. The gene calls are TRBV7-2 and TRBJ2-7, with D unresolved. Germline V lookup: CDR1 SGHTA, CDR2 FQGNSA. The germline V and J ends were trimmed by 5 bases and 6 bases, with 17 bases remaining between them. The CDR3 runs 14 residues. Filled out from reference TRBV7-2 and TRBJ2-7, the complete variable domain reads GAGVSQSPSNKVTEKGKDVELRCDPISGHTALYWYRQSLGQGLEFLIYFQGNSAPDKSGLPSDRFSAERTGGSVSTLTIQRTQQEDSAVYLCASSALTRLSEQYFGPGTRLTVT.